The 13 T cell receptor beta chains in this list originate from one sample, sequenced in a study of regulatory T cells in long-lasting Graves disease (TCRdb year 2021). Receptor libraries were prepared by multiplex PCR. TCRdb records Illumina HiSeq 4000 as the sequencer. iRepertoire HTBI primers and Arm-PCR amplification of CDR3 regions were used to construct TCR beta libraries. The public reads were reprocessed in TCRdb via fastp at Q25 and MiXCR, keeping in-frame beta chains. Rows are unified per CDR3 protein, each entry keeping the most common DNA and genes. The sample records roughly 400,000 distinct CDR3 sequences, over 20% of which are singletons. In total, the top ten clones hold more than 13% of the sample. Sample time point, as interpreted from the label and publication: persistent/refractory GD, antithyroid drugs over 5 years with positive TRAb. For both TCR sequencing and RNA sequencing, RNA was extracted from PBMCs using TRIzol.

This sample comprised peripheral blood mononuclear cells (PBMCs), obtained when the disease was refractory, from a patient treated with antithyroid drugs. The source is a female donor with Graves disease.

Many counts were recorded for this clonotype. The chain combines TRBV12-3 or TRBV12-4 with TRBJ1-2, with unresolved D. The V end lost 5 bases, the J end lost 0 bases, and 10 bases lay between the germline ends. The CDR3 is 14 amino acids. The CDR3 nucleotides read TGTGCCAGCAGTCCGATTGCGGCTAACTATGGCTACACCTTC. Protein sequence: CASSPIAANYGYTF.

This clonotype has just a few counts. The genes are TRBV27 and TRBJ2-5; D tentatively reads TRBD1 or TRBD2 (5 bases each). Trimming stripped 6 bases from V and 1 base from J, with 9 bases between. Germline V gives CDR1 MNHEY, CDR2 SMNVEV (reference sequence). This CDR3 has 13 residues. In DNA form, the CDR3 reads TGTGCCAGCAGATCAGGGACCCAAGAGACCCAGTACTTC. Translated: CASRSGTQETQYF.

This clonotype occurred a few times. This chain joins TRBV20-1 and TRBJ2-7, with D perhaps matching TRBD1 or TRBD2 (5 bases each). The V end was cut by 4 bases, the J end by 5 bases, with 18 bases between. Germline assignment: CDR1 DFQATT and CDR2 SNEGSKA (reference sequence). CDR3 length: 14 residues. CDR3: CSATPPDRGHEQYF. In nucleotides, the CDR3 is TGCAGTGCTACCCCCCCCGACAGAGGGCACGAGCAGTACTTC.

This clonotype was detected many times. The rearrangement links TRBV19 to TRBJ1-2; D ambiguous. The V and J ends lost 9 bases and 4 bases respectively, with 18 bases between them. The CDR3 is 14 residues long. Germline CDR1 reads LNHDA; CDR2 reads SQIVND (reference sequence). Here the CDR3 reads CASGISQFGYGYTF. CDR3 nucleotide sequence: TGTGCCAGCGGTATATCACAGTTCGGCTATGGCTACACCTTC.

Comments on this clonotype: The junction shows a germline mismatch at one end, possibly a read error. The chain employs TRBV7-9 and TRBJ2-5; D gene unclear. Germline V CDR1 and CDR2: SEHNR, FQNEAQ (reference sequence). This CDR3 spans 17 amino acids. The CDR3 sequence is CASSQGAFRRQELTQYF. The CDR3 DNA reads TGCGCCAGCAGCCAAGGCGCTTTCCGTCGGCAGGAGTTGACCCAGTACTTC.

This clonotype was seen repeatedly, ten times or more. The chain employs TRBV28 and TRBJ2-7, with 8 bases fitting TRBD1. V was pared by 6 bases and J by 4 bases, with 8 bases of the junction left unmatched. Germline values: CDR1 MDHEN, CDR2 SYDVKM. The CDR3 covers 14 residues. CDR3 in DNA: TGTGCCAGCAGGCTCGACAGGGGAAGGTACGAGCAGTACTTC. It codes for CASRLDRGRYEQYF.

At least ten counts were recorded for this clonotype. CDR3 DNA: TGTGCCAGCAGTGAAACACCGGGACAGAGAGAAGAGACCCAGTACTTC. It encodes CASSETPGQREETQYF. The rearrangement joins TRBV6-1 to TRBJ2-5, with 7 bases fitting TRBD1. Germline lookup yields CDR1 MNHNS and CDR2 SASEGT. This CDR3 region has 16 residues. After removal of 2 bases from V and 3 bases from J, the junction contained 9 bases not matched to a gene.

This clonotype was recorded at least ten times. V is TRBV10-3 and J is TRBJ1-1; D not certain. CDR1 ENHRY and CDR2 SYGVKD come from the germline V gene. The V end lost 1 base, the J end lost 5 bases, and 11 bases lay between the germline ends. The CDR3 covers 14 residues. CDR3 coding DNA: TGTGCCATCAGTGAGTACGGTGATGGGACTGAAGCTTTCTTT. Translating it yields CAISEYGDGTEAFF.

The chain has TRBV6-1 and TRBJ2-7; D not resolved. Germline V CDR1 and CDR2: MNHNS, SASEGT. This CDR3 comprises 13 residues. Deletions cut 7 bases from V and 0 bases from J, with 10 bases between. CDR3: CASTTPSSYEQYF. The CDR3 coding sequence is TGTGCCAGCACCACACCTAGCTCCTACGAGCAGTACTTC.

This clonotype was observed at least ten times. The chain links TRBV28 to TRBJ1-2; TRBD1 matches 7 bases. This CDR3 region has 15 residues. The J segment lost 1 base and the V segment lost 5 bases, leaving 7 bases of the junction unmatched. Germline CDR1 reads MDHEN; CDR2 reads SYDVKM. Here the CDR3 DNA reads TGTGCCAGCAGTCGACAGGGTCCCTTTAACTATGGCTACACCTTC. Its protein product is CASSRQGPFNYGYTF.

This clonotype has ten or more counts. V usage is TRBV7-9 and J usage is TRBJ2-5; no clear D gene. The CDR3 has 15 residues. Deletions cut 1 base from V and 3 bases from J, with 12 bases between. The germline V gene encodes CDR1 SEHNR and CDR2 FQNEAQ (reference sequence). This CDR3 is CASSLELLSKETQYF. The CDR3 DNA follows: TGTGCCAGCAGCTTAGAGCTGCTGTCGAAAGAGACCCAGTACTTC.

The chain is built from TRBV10-1 and TRBJ2-3, with 7 nucleotides matching TRBD2. From germline, CDR1 is WNHNN and CDR2 SYGVQD (reference sequence). V was clipped by 2 bases and J by 1 base; unmatched bases: 9. The CDR3 length is 17 residues. The CDR3 region has the DNA TGCGCCAGCAGTGAGCCCTTGGCGGGAGTGGGCACAGATACGCAGTATTTT. Translating gives CASSEPLAGVGTDTQYF.

The sample holds a few counts of this clonotype. The J gene is TRBJ1-5, the V gene TRBV20-1, with D possibly being TRBD1 (5 bases). Between the trimmed V and J ends, which lost 7 bases and 0 bases, there was a span of 16 bases. The germline V gene encodes CDR1 DFQATT and CDR2 SNEGSKA (reference sequence). The CDR3 contains 15 residues. CDR3 amino acids: CSVPRRVISNQPQHF. The CDR3 nucleotides are TGCAGTGTTCCTCGCAGGGTGATTAGCAATCAGCCCCAGCATTTT.